This T cell receptor (beta chain) comes out of a study of blood T cell repertoires in COVID-19. The method was immunoSEQ multiplex PCR; TCRdb's version includes in-frame clones alone and lacks a portion of them. The sample lists over 120,000 clones, 70% to 85% occurring once. The specimen sequenced was peripheral blood. This TCR was recovered from a man between 60 and 70 years old with active or convalescent COVID-19.

CDR3 DNA: TGTGCCAGCAGCCAACCAGGGTTAGGGAACACTGAAGCTTTCTTT. Amino acids: CASSQPGLGNTEAFF. This chain links TRBV3-1 (or the pseudogene TRBV3-2) with TRBJ1-1, with D possibly TRBD1 on 5 matching bases. Germline V CDR1 and CDR2: LGHDT, YNNKEL (reference sequence). The CDR3 length is 15 residues. Trimming took 2 bases from V and 1 from J, leaving 11 bases between them.